The clone carrying this T cell receptor (beta chain) was found many times. Its target is not known. This specimen belongs to a study of T cells in Graves' hyperthyroidism and ophthalmopathy. Study-wide points: The model foresaw ophthalmopathy a median about 6.5 months prior to onset.

Trimming took 4 bases from V and 1 from J, leaving 16 bases between them. Germline lookup yields CDR1 DFQATT and CDR2 SNEGSKA (reference sequence). This CDR3 region has 15 residues. RNA transcripts yielded amplified TCR beta CDR3 regions. First-round RT-PCR of the TCR CDR3 relied on the HTBI primer set. From the multiplex PCR reads, TCRdb called clonotypes with MiXCR, one entry per CDR3 protein. Among approximately 400,000 distinct CDR3 sequences listed, around 15% were seen once. The receptor's source is a man aged 50-59 years with Graves' ophthalmopathy. Sequencing used blood. This sequence joins TRBV20-1 and TRBJ2-5; D is unresolved. For the CDR3, the DNA is TGCAGTGCTAACCATCGCCCCAACCTCCAAGAGACCCAGTACTTC. Translating it yields CSANHRPNLQETQYF.